This TCR beta chain derives from a study of control samples from healthy donors and cancer patients. Profiled with immunoSEQ multiplex PCR; TCRdb holds only in-frame clones, not every one. The data hold some 89,000 clones, with more than 75% observed a single time. Trimming took off 11 bases at V and 8 bases at J, with 19 bases between the two ends. CDR1 is MNHEY and CDR2 is SVGAGI in the germline V gene. The CDR3 totals 13 residues. The TCR sequence derives from a man aged 25 to 40 in good health. This chain joins TRBV6-5 and TRBJ2-1; D is uncertain. The sequenced sample was blood. The CDR3 loop reads CAGTPSGWDEQFF. Here the CDR3 DNA reads TGTGCCGGCACACCTTCCGGATGGGATGAGCAGTTCTTC.